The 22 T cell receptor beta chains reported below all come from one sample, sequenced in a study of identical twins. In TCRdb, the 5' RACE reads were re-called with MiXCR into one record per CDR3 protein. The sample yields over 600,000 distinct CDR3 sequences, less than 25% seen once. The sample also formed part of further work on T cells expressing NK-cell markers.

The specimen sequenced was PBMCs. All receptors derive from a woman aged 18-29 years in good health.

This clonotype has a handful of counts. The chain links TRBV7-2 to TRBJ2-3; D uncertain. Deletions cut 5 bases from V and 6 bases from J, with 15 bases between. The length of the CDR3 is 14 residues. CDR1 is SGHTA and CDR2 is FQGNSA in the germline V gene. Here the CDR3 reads CASSPGPIRDTQYF. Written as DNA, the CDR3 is TGTGCCAGCAGCCCCGGACCGATCAGGGATACGCAGTATTTT.

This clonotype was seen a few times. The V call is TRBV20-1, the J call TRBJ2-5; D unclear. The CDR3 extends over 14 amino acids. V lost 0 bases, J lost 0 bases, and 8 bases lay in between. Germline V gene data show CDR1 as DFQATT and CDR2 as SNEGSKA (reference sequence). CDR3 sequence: CSARDNRYQETQYF. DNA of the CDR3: TGCAGTGCTAGAGATAACCGGTACCAAGAGACCCAGTACTTC.

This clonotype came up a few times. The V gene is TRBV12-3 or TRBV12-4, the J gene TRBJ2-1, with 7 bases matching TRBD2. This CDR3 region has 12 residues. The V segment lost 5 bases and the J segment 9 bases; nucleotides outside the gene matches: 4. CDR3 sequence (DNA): TGTGCCAGCAGTCTGTGGACTAGTGAGCAGTTCTTC. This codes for CASSLWTSEQFF.

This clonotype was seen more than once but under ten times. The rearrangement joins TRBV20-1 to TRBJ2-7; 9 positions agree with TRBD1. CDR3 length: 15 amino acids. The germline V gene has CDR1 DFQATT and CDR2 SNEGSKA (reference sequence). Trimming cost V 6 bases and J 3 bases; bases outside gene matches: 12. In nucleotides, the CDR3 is TGCAGTGCCCAAAACCGGGACAGGGTGCTCTACGAGCAGTACTTC. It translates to CSAQNRDRVLYEQYF.

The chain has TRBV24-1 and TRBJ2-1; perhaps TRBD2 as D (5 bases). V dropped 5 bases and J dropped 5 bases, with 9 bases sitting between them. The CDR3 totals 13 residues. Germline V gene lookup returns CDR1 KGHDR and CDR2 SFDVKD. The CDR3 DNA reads TGTGCCACCAGTGGTGAGGGTAACAATGAGCAGTTCTTC. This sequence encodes CATSGEGNNEQFF.

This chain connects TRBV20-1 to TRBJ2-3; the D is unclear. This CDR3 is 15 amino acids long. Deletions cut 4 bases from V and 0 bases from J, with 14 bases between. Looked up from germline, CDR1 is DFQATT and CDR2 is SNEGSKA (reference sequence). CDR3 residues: CSAIVGGTSTDTQYF. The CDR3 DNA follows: TGCAGTGCTATAGTCGGCGGTACTAGCACAGATACGCAGTATTTT.

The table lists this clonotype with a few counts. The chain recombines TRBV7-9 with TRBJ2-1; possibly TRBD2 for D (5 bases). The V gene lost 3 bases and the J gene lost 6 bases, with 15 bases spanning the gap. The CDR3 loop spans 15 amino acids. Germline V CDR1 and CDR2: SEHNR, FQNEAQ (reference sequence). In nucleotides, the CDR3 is TGTGCCAGCAGCTTGGGTCTAGGAGGTTTCAATGAGCAGTTCTTC. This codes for CASSLGLGGFNEQFF.

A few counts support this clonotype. The DNA of the CDR3 is TGCGCCAGCAGCATAGGACTCGTCACAGATACGCAGTATTTT. Translated, it gives CASSIGLVTDTQYF. V usage is TRBV5-1 and J usage is TRBJ2-3, with D perhaps matching TRBD2 (5 bases). Germline CDR1 and CDR2: SGHRS and YFSETQ. The CDR3 consists of 14 residues. V gave up 4 bases and J gave up 2 bases, with 11 bases separating them.

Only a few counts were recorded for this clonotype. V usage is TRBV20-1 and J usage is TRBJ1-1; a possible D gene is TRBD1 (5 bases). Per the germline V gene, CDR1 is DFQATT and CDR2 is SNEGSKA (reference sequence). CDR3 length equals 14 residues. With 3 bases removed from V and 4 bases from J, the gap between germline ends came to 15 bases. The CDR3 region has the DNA TGCAGTGCTAGCTCCAGGGTGACTACCACTGAAGCTTTCTTT. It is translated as CSASSRVTTTEAFF.

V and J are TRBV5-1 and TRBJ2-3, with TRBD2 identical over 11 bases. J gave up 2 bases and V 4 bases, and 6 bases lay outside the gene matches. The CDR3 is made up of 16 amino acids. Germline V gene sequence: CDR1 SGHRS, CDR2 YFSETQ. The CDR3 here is CASSRSSGRLTDTQYF. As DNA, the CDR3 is TGCGCCAGCAGCAGATCTAGCGGGAGGCTCACAGATACGCAGTATTTT.

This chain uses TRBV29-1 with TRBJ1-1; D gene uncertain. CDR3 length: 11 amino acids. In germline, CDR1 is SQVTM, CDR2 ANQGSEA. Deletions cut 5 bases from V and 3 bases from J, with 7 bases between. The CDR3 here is CSVSADTEAFF. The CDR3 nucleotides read TGCAGCGTTTCAGCTGACACTGAAGCTTTCTTT.

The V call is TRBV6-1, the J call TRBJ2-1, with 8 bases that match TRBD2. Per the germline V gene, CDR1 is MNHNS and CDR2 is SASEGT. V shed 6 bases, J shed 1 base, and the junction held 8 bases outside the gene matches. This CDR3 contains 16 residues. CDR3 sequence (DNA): TGTGCCAGCAGGATGATAGCGGGAAGTTCCTACAATGAGCAGTTCTTC. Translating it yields CASRMIAGSSYNEQFF.

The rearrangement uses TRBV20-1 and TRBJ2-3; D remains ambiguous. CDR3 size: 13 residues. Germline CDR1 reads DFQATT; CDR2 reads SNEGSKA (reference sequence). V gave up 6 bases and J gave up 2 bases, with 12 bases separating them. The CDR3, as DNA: TGCAGTGCCTCGCGGCTAGTCACAGATACGCAGTATTTT. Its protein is CSASRLVTDTQYF.

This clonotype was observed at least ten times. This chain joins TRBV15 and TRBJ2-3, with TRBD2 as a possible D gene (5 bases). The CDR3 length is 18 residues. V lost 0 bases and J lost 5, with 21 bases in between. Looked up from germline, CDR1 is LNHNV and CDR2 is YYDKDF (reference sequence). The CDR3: CATSRDRPLSGTRDTQYF. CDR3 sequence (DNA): TGTGCCACCAGCAGAGATCGACCGCTAAGCGGAACGAGAGATACGCAGTATTTT.

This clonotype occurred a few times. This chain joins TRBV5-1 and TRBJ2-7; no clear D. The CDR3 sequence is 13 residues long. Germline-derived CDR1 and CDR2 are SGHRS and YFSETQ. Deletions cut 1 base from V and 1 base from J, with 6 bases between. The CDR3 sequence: CASSLRVSYEQYF. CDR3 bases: TGCGCCAGCAGCTTGCGGGTGTCCTACGAGCAGTACTTC.

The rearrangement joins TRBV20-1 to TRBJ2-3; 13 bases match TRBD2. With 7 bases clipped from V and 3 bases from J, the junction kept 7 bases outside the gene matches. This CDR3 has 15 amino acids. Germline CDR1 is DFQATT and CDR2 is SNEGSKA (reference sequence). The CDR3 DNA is TGCAGTGTCAACCGACTAGCGGGGGGTACAGATACGCAGTATTTT. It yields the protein CSVNRLAGGTDTQYF.

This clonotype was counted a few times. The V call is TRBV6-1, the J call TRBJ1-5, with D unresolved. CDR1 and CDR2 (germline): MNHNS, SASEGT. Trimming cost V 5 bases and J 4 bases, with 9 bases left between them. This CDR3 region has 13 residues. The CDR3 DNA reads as TGTGCCAGCAGTACACGGACGAATCAGCCCCAGCATTTT. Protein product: CASSTRTNQPQHF.

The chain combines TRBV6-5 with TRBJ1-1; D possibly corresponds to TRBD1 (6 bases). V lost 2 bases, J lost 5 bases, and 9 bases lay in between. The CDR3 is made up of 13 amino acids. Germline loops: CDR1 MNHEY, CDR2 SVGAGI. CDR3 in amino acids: CASSYPGQTEAFF. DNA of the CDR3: TGTGCCAGCAGTTACCCCGGACAGACTGAAGCTTTCTTT.

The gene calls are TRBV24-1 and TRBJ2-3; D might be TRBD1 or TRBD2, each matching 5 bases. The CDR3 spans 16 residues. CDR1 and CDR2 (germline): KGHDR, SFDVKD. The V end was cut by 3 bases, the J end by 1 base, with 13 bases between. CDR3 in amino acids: CATSDTTGPRTDTQYF. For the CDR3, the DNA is TGTGCCACCAGTGATACGACGGGACCTCGCACAGATACGCAGTATTTT.

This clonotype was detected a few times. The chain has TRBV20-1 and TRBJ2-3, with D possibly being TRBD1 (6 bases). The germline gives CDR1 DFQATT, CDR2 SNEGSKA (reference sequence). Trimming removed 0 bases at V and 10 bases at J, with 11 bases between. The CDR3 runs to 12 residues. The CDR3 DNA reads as TGCAGTGCTAGAGACCCAGGGGTGGCGCAGTATTTT. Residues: CSARDPGVAQYF.

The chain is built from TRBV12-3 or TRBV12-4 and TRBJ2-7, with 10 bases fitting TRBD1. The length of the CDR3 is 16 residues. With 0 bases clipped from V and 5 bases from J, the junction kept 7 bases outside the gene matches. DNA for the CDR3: TGTGCCAGCAGTTTAGCGCCCGGGACAGGGGACAACGAGCAGTACTTC. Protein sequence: CASSLAPGTGDNEQYF.

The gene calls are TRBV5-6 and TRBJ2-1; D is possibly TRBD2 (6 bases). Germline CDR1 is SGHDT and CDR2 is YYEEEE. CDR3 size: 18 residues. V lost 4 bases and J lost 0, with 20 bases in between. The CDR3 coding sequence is TGTGCCAGCAGCCCTGTCTCTGGGGAGGTCGGCTCCTACAATGAGCAGTTCTTC. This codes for CASSPVSGEVGSYNEQFF.